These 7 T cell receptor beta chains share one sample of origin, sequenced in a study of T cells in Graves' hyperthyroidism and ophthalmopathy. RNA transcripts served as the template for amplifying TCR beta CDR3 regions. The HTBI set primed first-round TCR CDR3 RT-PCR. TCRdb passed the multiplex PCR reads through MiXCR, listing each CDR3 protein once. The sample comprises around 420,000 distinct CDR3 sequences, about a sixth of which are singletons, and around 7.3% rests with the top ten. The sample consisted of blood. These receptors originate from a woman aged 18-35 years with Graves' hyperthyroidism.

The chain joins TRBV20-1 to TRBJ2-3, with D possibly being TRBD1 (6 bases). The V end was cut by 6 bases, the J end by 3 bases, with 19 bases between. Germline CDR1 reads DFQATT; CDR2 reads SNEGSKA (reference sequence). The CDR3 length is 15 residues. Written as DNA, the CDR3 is TGCAGTGCGGGTAGCACTGGCAGGGGAACAGATACGCAGTATTTT. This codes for CSAGSTGRGTDTQYF.

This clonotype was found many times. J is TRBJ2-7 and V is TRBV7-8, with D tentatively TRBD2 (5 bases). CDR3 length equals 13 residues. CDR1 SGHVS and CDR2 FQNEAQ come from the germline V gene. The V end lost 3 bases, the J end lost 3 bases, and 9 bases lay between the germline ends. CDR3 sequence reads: CASSFSRGYEQYF. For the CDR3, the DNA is TGTGCCAGCAGCTTCAGCCGGGGCTACGAGCAGTACTTC.

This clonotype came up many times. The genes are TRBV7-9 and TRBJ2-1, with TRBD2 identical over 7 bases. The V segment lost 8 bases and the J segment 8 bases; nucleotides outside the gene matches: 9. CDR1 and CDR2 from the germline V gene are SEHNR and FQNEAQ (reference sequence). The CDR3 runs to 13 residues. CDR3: CASLSGKGDEQFF. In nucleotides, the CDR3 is TGTGCCAGCTTGAGCGGGAAAGGGGATGAGCAGTTCTTC. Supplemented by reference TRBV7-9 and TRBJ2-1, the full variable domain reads DTGVSQNPRHKITKRGQNVTFRCDPISEHNRLYWYRQTLGQGPEFLTYFQNEAQLEKSRLLSDRFSAERPKGSFSTLEIQRTEQGDSAMYLCASLSGKGDEQFFGPGTRLTVL.

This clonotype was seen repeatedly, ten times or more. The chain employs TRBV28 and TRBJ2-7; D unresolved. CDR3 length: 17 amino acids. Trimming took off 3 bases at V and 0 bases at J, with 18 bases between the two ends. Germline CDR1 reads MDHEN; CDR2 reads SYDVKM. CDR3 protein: CASSFPLTLPSSYEQYF. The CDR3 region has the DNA TGTGCCAGCAGTTTTCCTCTCACCCTACCGAGCTCCTACGAGCAGTACTTC. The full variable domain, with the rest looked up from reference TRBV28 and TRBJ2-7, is DVKVTQSSRYLVKRTGEKVFLECVQDMDHENMFWYRQDPGLGLRLIYFSYDVKMKEKGDIPEGYSVSREKKERFSLILESASTNQTSMYLCASSFPLTLPSSYEQYFGPGTRLTVT.

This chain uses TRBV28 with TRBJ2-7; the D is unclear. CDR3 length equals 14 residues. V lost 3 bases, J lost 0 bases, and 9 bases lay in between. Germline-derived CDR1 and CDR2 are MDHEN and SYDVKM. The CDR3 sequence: CASSFGDLSYEQYF. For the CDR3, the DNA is TGTGCCAGCAGTTTTGGAGACCTCTCCTACGAGCAGTACTTC.

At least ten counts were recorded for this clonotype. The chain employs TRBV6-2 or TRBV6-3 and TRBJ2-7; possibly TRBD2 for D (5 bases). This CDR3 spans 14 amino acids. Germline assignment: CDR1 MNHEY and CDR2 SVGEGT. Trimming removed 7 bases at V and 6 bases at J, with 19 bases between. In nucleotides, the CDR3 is TGTGCCAGCAAAAAGGCAGCGGACCGCGCCGAGCAGTACTTC. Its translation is CASKKAADRAEQYF.

DNA of the CDR3: TGTGCCAGCAGCGAGGGACTAGCGGGGGGATCTGTAATGGCAGATACGCAGTATTTT. Its protein is CASSEGLAGGSVMADTQYF. The chain uses TRBV9 and TRBJ2-3; the match to TRBD2 covers 15 bases. This CDR3 is built from 19 residues. The V gene's germline CDR1 is SGDLS and CDR2 YYNGEE. V lost 3 bases to trimming and J lost 4 bases; unmatched junction nucleotides: 12. The variable domain in full, completed from reference TRBV9 and TRBJ2-3, reads DSGVTQTPKHLITATGQRVTLRCSPRSGDLSVYWYQQSLDQGLQFLIQYYNGEERAKGNILERFSAQQFPDLHSELNLSSLELGDSALYFCASSEGLAGGSVMADTQYFGPGTRLTVL.